The T cell receptor beta chain under discussion was sequenced for a study of post-analysis software for immune sequencing data. To note about this clonotype: Its antigen is not known.

Broader study findings: Five or six TRBV segments were significantly more frequent in patients than in controls. TRBV5-6, TRBV5-1 and TRBV20-1 were among these segments.

The V end lost 7 bases, the J end lost 3 bases, and 7 bases lay between the germline ends. Germline CDR1 and CDR2: SGHRS and YFSETQ. CDR3 length: 12 amino acids. Unique molecular identifiers were present in the TCR beta cDNA libraries. MiXCR, run by TCRdb on the PCR reads, gives a single entry per CDR3 protein. The sample yields about 150,000 distinct CDR3 sequences, roughly 31% seen once. This chain connects TRBV5-1 to TRBJ2-2; D remains unclear. This clonotype was sampled from a girl aged 10-17 years with multiple sclerosis. The sequenced sample was blood. CDR3 protein: CASGWDTGELFF. DNA of the CDR3: TGCGCCAGCGGCTGGGACACCGGGGAGCTGTTTTTT.